This T cell receptor (beta chain) was obtained from a study of CD8 T cells in ankylosing spondylitis. General study points: There were earlier reports of some motif variants in reactive arthritis synovial fluid and blood. One TCR beta motif, made up of about 8 highly homologous variants, appeared characteristic of ankylosing spondylitis blood.

It was by quantitative 5'-RACE with molecular barcodes that TCR beta libraries were made. TCRdb processed the 5' RACE reads anew with MiXCR; each CDR3 protein has one entry. The sample includes approximately 220,000 distinct CDR3 sequences, roughly 25% of them seen just once. This clonotype was counted ten times or more. What it binds is unknown. In germline, CDR1 is MGHRA, CDR2 YSYEKL. Unmatched junction bases numbered 6, after V lost 1 base and J lost 1 base. The CDR3 runs 16 residues. This sequence was found in a male donor with ankylosing spondylitis or in good health (not recorded which). The sequenced sample was blood, either unsorted or a sorted T cell fraction (not recorded which). The chain has TRBV4-1 and TRBJ2-5, with 7 positions matching TRBD2. The CDR3 region has the DNA TGCGCCAGCAGCCAAGTAGCGGGCGCCTTCCAAGAGACCCAGTACTTC. Its translation: CASSQVAGAFQETQYF.